Described below is a single T cell receptor (beta chain) sequence and its context. Its specificity is unknown. The data are from a study of cytomegalovirus exposure and HLA in healthy donors. Some clones are missing from TCRdb's copy, which holds only in-frame ones; the method was immunoSEQ multiplex PCR. The data show some 310,000 clones, with 88% seen just once and around 0.88% held by the top ten. General study findings and limits: A list of about 160 TCR beta chains associated with cytomegalovirus was given.

V shed 5 bases, J shed 2 bases, and the junction held 7 bases outside the gene matches. Germline V gene sequence: CDR1 MNHEY, CDR2 SVGAGI. This CDR3 is built from 15 residues. This sequence was found in a young man in good health and CMV-seronegative. The chain uses TRBV6-5 and TRBJ1-1; the match to TRBD1 covers 8 bases. The specimen sequenced was PBMCs. CDR3 amino acids: CASSTRGQGNTEAFF. Here the CDR3 DNA reads TGTGCCAGCAGTACGCGAGGACAGGGAAACACTGAAGCTTTCTTT.